This T cell receptor (beta chain) comes out of a study of blood T cell repertoires in COVID-19. Overall study: Collection of acute and convalescent COVID-19 samples took place in the United States, Italy and Spain. T cells, B-cell-depleted T cells, or PBMCs supplied cDNA or gDNA.

The germline V gene encodes CDR1 SQVTM and CDR2 ANQGSEA. This CDR3 contains 12 residues. V lost 6 bases and J lost 5, with 14 bases in between. Original data processing: Amplification of reference gene primers provided the estimated nucleated cell counts. The table came from immunoSEQ multiplex PCR; TCRdb's copy has only in-frame clones and leaves some out. Clonal size and the V and J genes are those of that table, whereas D and trimming came from the DNA. The sample gives approximately 100,000 clones, approximately 91% of which show up once; around 6% is in the top ten. The sequenced sample was peripheral blood. The sequence came from a woman aged 55-70 years with acute or convalescent COVID-19. The chain joins TRBV29-1 to TRBJ2-7; possibly TRBD2 for D (5 bases). The CDR3 DNA sequence: TGCAGCGTGGCCGGGGTAGTTGACGAGCAGTACTTC. Protein product: CSVAGVVDEQYF.